This is a list of T cell receptor beta chains from one sample in a study of blood T cell repertoires in COVID-19. Sequencing used immunoSEQ multiplex PCR; TCRdb keeps in-frame clones, though not all of them. The sample contains roughly 250,000 clones, 83% of which appear only once. The sequenced material came from PBMCs or T cells enriched from blood (not recorded which). The receptors originated from a woman aged 40 to 50 who had been exposed to COVID-19. The CDR3 runs from the conserved cysteine through the conserved F or W. A D gene is named only where the DNA matches it firmly. Not every row has a clone size; where given, it reads once, few, many or a size class.

V gene	clone size	D gene	J gene	CDR3 protein	CDR3 DNA
TRBV28	-	-	TRBJ1-1	CASSTTPGFVNTEAFF	TGTGCCAGCAGCACGACCCCAGGGTTCGTGAACACTGAAGCTTTCTTT
TRBV19	-	TRBD1	TRBJ2-7	CASSIETGAGGQYF	TGTGCCAGTAGTATAGAGACAGGGGCCGGTGGGCAGTACTTC
TRBV29-1	-	-	TRBJ2-3	CSSSSTDTQYF	TGCAGCTCCTCTAGCACAGATACGCAGTATTTT
TRBV5-1	-	TRBD2	TRBJ2-3	CASSLVAGGHSDTQYF	TGCGCCAGCAGCTTGGTTGCGGGGGGGCATTCAGATACGCAGTATTTT
TRBV6-5	-	TRBD1	TRBJ1-1	CASSPLDRGRTEAFF	TGTGCCAGCAGTCCCTTAGACAGGGGACGGACTGAAGCTTTCTTT
TRBV6-6	-	TRBD1	TRBJ2-3	CASSYRTGGSDTQYF	TGTGCCAGCAGTTACAGGACAGGTGGATCAGATACGCAGTATTTT
TRBV9	-	TRBD1	TRBJ2-3	CASSVRTYVTGHPDTQYF	TGTGCCAGCAGCGTACGGACCTATGTGACAGGGCACCCAGATACGCAGTATTTT
TRBV5-6	-	TRBD1	TRBJ2-5	CASSLGQGLLETQYF	TGTGCCAGCAGCTTGGGACAGGGCTTATTGGAGACCCAGTACTTC
TRBV27	-	-	TRBJ2-2	CASSLSPRTDTGELFF	TGTGCCAGCAGTTTATCGCCCCGAACTGACACCGGGGAGCTGTTTTTT
TRBV28	-	TRBD1	TRBJ1-5	CASSARQGGGNQPQHF	TGTGCCAGCAGTGCACGACAGGGGGGAGGCAATCAGCCCCAGCATTTT
TRBV3-1/TRBV3-2	-	-	TRBJ2-7	CASSYGGSSYEQYF	TGTGCCAGCAGCTACGGAGGGAGCTCCTACGAGCAGTACTTC
TRBV3-1/TRBV3-2	-	TRBD1	TRBJ2-7	CASSQGRGQGTEQYF	TGTGCCAGCAGCCAAGGACGCGGACAGGGGACCGAGCAGTACTTC
TRBV5-1	-	TRBD1	TRBJ1-4	CASSFGTRGLGEKLFF	TGCGCCAGCAGCTTTGGAACGAGGGGGCTAGGCGAAAAACTGTTTTTT
TRBV24-1	-	TRBD1	TRBJ1-2	CATSEPGTGYGYTF	TGTGCCACCAGTGAGCCAGGGACAGGCTATGGCTACACCTTC
TRBV7-2	-	-	TRBJ1-1	CASSPRQFSAFF	TGTGCCAGCAGCCCTAGACAGTTTTCGGCTTTCTTT
TRBV10-3	-	-	TRBJ1-4	CAISASDRFATNEKLFF	TGTGCCATCAGTGCCTCTGACAGGTTTGCAACTAATGAAAAACTGTTTTTT
TRBV7-7	-	TRBD2	TRBJ2-3	CASSLGSGEADTQYF	TGTGCTAGCAGCTTAGGGAGCGGGGAGGCAGATACGCAGTATTTT
TRBV18	-	-	TRBJ2-1	CASSPPGRSSYNEQFF	TGTGCCAGCTCACCACCGGGGCGCAGCTCCTACAATGAGCAGTTCTTC
TRBV18	medium-sized	-	TRBJ1-1	CASSPLAALNTEAFF	TGTGCCAGCTCACCTCTAGCTGCGTTGAACACTGAAGCTTTCTTT
TRBV9	few	-	TRBJ1-2	CASTTGHKGMDGYTF	TGTGCCAGCACCACCGGGCACAAGGGGATGGATGGCTACACCTTC
TRBV19	few	-	TRBJ1-2	CASCGQPEIANGYTF	TGTGCCAGCTGTGGACAGCCCGAAATAGCTAATGGCTACACCTTC
TRBV9	-	TRBD1	TRBJ2-7	CASSVEGQLNYEQYF	TGTGCCAGCAGCGTAGAGGGACAGCTTAACTACGAGCAGTACTTC
TRBV7-9	-	TRBD1	TRBJ2-3	CASSLDPGQGADTQYF	TGTGCCAGCAGCTTAGACCCGGGACAGGGGGCAGATACGCAGTATTTT